Listed here is a single TCR beta chain. Its antigen remains undetermined. The record originates from a study of T cells in women clearing cervical HPV infection (dated by TCRdb to the late 2010s). Study-level background: Cases were some 24 women with histologically confirmed HPV16-related CIN3 or worse, including a couple of invasive cancers. The roughly 25 controls were women who cleared a single incident HPV16 infection within 12 months without developing precancer or cancer. Blood from cases was drawn at the visit where the lesion was first identified, while blood from controls was drawn once the infection was no longer detected. Among cases, blood sampling came a median of approximately 150 days after lesion detection, with an interquartile range of about 90 to 220 days. Since HLA typing was available for only a few women, HLA type could not be ruled out as a confounder. This exploratory proof-of-principle case-control study, nested within the Guanacaste HPV Natural History Study in Costa Rica, compared TCR repertoires among women with different cervical HPV16 outcomes. Cases and controls were matched on year of sample collection and on age within five years. Median age was roughly 35 years in cases versus roughly 37 in controls, and baseline characteristics did not differ significantly. In the parent cohort, 9,000 to 11,000 women aged 18 or older were enrolled in Guanacaste, Costa Rica, during about 1992 to 1994 and were followed for seven years. Five blinded duplicates per group were added as quality controls, so that approximately 60 samples were obtained: 50 or so participants and about 10 replicates. What the work shows at the level of the full study, not this receptor alone: Across sequencing depths, CIN3+ cases showed significantly higher TCR repertoire richness than controls, but evenness did not differ between the groups. Cases were distinguished from controls with an estimated AUC of roughly 0.82 by random forest classifiers combining richness and V gene abundances. T-cell numbers per sample were unknown, so richness differences could reflect varying T-cell content rather than repertoire biology. The cross-sectional design could not show whether the associations came before the infection or were a result of it, and neither effector/memory subsets nor HPV-specific T cells were isolated.

Using the immunoSEQ assay, multiplex PCR amplified TCR beta CDR3 regions from an average of roughly 1,200 ng of genomic DNA per sample. The assay corrected primer bias using a complete synthetic TCR repertoire to establish an amplification baseline. Amplicons were sequenced on the Illumina platform. On the study's bioinformatics: Sequence errors were corrected by clustering with frequency ratios and a modified nearest-neighbor algorithm, and the sequences were then analyzed in the immunoSEQ Analyzer using IMGT gene definitions. TCR richness and evenness were averaged over 20 rarefaction repeats at each rarefaction depth, excluding samples with fewer sequences than the depth. Relative abundances of V, D and J genes were compared between groups using Wilcoxon rank sum tests, with FDR correction applied. An intraclass correlation of 95% to 97% for TCR richness and an average of roughly 83% across 60 to 80 gene segments were obtained from the blinded duplicates. Here the immuneACCESS table is served through TCRdb, limited to in-frame sequences with V and J called. Missing clones are a known gap in these copies; in checked studies unresolved V genes cover under half, and the rest lacks a known reason. V, J and clone size derive from that table, while D and trimming were established from the DNA sequence. The table for this sample records 20,000 to 25,000 clones. The top ten hold just over 6% of the sample.

Every participant had a single incident cervical HPV16 infection, and prevalent HPV16 infections were excluded. Cervical HPV DNA was detected with MY09/MY11 PCR, and genotyping was done with dot-blot hybridization. Approximately 15 mL of heparinized blood were centrifuged, and the buffy coat was aliquoted, frozen at -30°C, then stored at -80°C. QIAGEN kits were used to extract genomic DNA from the buffy coat specimens. The sample consisted of blood buffy coat. This receptor was identified in a woman between 18 and 69 years old with a cervical HPV16 infection that either progressed to CIN3+ or cleared (not recorded which).

The CDR3 region: CSVTGKAGTDEQYF. CDR3 DNA, as far as it was read: TGCAGCGTCACCGGTAAGGCGGGAACTGACGAG. Rearrangement joined TRBV29-1 to TRBJ2-7; the D segment could be TRBD2, given 6 matching bases. The read ends 3 residues shy of where the CDR3 ends; the end is completed using the germline J gene. Taken from the germline V gene, the CDR1 and CDR2 loops are SQVTM and ANQGSEA. V loses 6 bases of germline sequence and J loses 5 bases, and the interval between the two ends is 20 bases. The CDR3, from cysteine to phenylalanine, totals 14 residues. Of the CDR3's DNA, 33 bases were read; they are in frame from base 1.